The rows below give T cell receptor beta chains drawn from one sample of a study of T-cell memory formation after mild COVID-19. Each CDR3 protein is one row after TCRdb ran MiXCR on the 5' RACE reads. The sample lists roughly 550,000 distinct CDR3 sequences, approximately 20% seen once, with around 12% in the top ten. Sequenced: PBMCs or a T cell subset sorted from them (not recorded which). These receptors were collected from an adult woman who had mild COVID-19 (a few samples of this study predate the infection). Cell type and time point are not known. Each CDR3 is given with its conserved first and last residue. The order of the fields is V gene, D gene, J gene, CDR3 protein. D genes are given only for firm matches.

TRBV20-1	NA	TRBJ2-5	CSARGPSSTRQETQYF
TRBV7-2	NA	TRBJ1-3	CASSLVSGAMGTIYF
TRBV5-1	TRBD1	TRBJ2-7	CASSLGGTVLYEQYF
TRBV5-5	TRBD1	TRBJ1-1	CASSQDRVRTEAFF
TRBV7-8	NA	TRBJ1-6	CASSGGNYNSPLHF
TRBV24-1	NA	TRBJ2-1	CATSDPLGNEQFF
TRBV6-2/TRBV6-3	TRBD2	TRBJ2-7	CASGSGRAQYF
TRBV19	TRBD2	TRBJ2-1	CASRKGLAGPPEQHNEQFF
TRBV24-1	TRBD2	TRBJ2-2	CATSETSGSVTGELFF
TRBV6-5	TRBD2	TRBJ2-3	CASSYSVTSGASTDTQYF
TRBV25-1	NA	TRBJ1-1	CASGWGATEAFF
TRBV6-5	NA	TRBJ2-7	CASGGLTHEQYF
TRBV20-1	NA	TRBJ1-2	CSASGWRDGYTF
TRBV27	TRBD1	TRBJ1-6	CASSSQQGAGNSPLHF
TRBV5-1	TRBD2	TRBJ2-7	CASSPGGLVYEQYF
TRBV12-3/TRBV12-4	NA	TRBJ1-5	CASSLGGSMGNQPQHF
TRBV5-8	NA	TRBJ1-5	CASTTSVSLRGISNQPQHF
TRBV20-1	NA	TRBJ1-2	CSAREVGFNYGYTF
TRBV20-1	NA	TRBJ1-1	CSARDGAVNTEAFF
TRBV29-1	NA	TRBJ2-1	CSLLPLGYNEQFF
TRBV3-1	NA	TRBJ2-2	CASSQFANTGELFF
TRBV5-1	NA	TRBJ1-1	CASSNGQSITEAFF
TRBV6-5	NA	TRBJ1-2	CASRPNGGGYTF
TRBV6-5	TRBD2	TRBJ2-1	CASRSLSGSRDEQFF
TRBV20-1	TRBD2	TRBJ2-7	CSVWGTRDTYEQYF
TRBV20-1	NA	TRBJ1-4	CSAYTPVGDEKLFF
TRBV4-2	TRBD1	TRBJ2-7	CASSHASGTVSYEQYF
TRBV15	TRBD1	TRBJ1-1	CATSRDLTGGNTEAFF
TRBV6-1	NA	TRBJ1-5	CASRVQLNQPQHF
TRBV12-3/TRBV12-4	NA	TRBJ2-5	CASSLYSQETQYF
TRBV6-5	NA	TRBJ2-3	CASSNPSSVGTDTQYF
TRBV6-5	NA	TRBJ2-1	CASSYAYGSSGEQFF
TRBV23-1	NA	TRBJ1-1	CASSPAGGWNTEAFF
TRBV12-5	NA	TRBJ1-1	CATGKGFNTEAFF
TRBV19	NA	TRBJ1-1	CASRRGNTEAFF
TRBV20-1	NA	TRBJ2-2	CSARREGLGTGELFF
TRBV6-5	NA	TRBJ1-2	CASLKTGSYGYTF
TRBV7-2	TRBD2	TRBJ2-3	CASSLQLAGGVDTQYF
TRBV5-1	TRBD2	TRBJ2-1	CASSLLAGGSTYNEQFF
TRBV5-1	NA	TRBJ1-1	CASSLSTVTNTEAFF
TRBV12-3/TRBV12-4	NA	TRBJ1-2	CASSPERFIANYGYTF
TRBV4-2	NA	TRBJ2-7	CASSLAVGGAYEQYF
TRBV2	NA	TRBJ2-3	CASRTPEATQYF
TRBV6-6	TRBD1	TRBJ1-1	CASRPGQAANTEAFF
TRBV7-9	NA	TRBJ1-2	CASDKGHGYTF
TRBV7-8	NA	TRBJ1-5	CASSPPGGNQPQHF
TRBV7-2	NA	TRBJ2-2	CASSPVGNTRYTGELFF
TRBV5-1	TRBD1	TRBJ2-3	CASSTPTGGGDTQYF
TRBV7-9	TRBD1	TRBJ1-2	CASSSQGGGGMYYGYTF
TRBV4-2	TRBD2	TRBJ2-1	CASSQGLAGEAAYNEQFF
TRBV10-3	NA	TRBJ2-5	CAISELADQETQYF